The TCR beta chain under discussion was sequenced for a study of T cell clonality in common variable immunodeficiency. The trim removed 5 bases at V and 0 bases at J, leaving 8 bases unmatched. This CDR3 has 16 residues. CDR1 and CDR2 from the germline V gene are DFQATT and SNEGSKA (reference sequence). At least ten counts were recorded for this clone. The read ends 3 residues early relative to the CDR3; the germline J gene fills the gap. The repertoire was sequenced with immunoSEQ multiplex PCR; TCRdb's copy has only in-frame clones and lacks some. The profile covers under 45,000 clones, none occurring a single time.

The chain joins TRBV20-1 to TRBJ2-5; 11 nucleotides line up with TRBD2. This clonotype was obtained from a person between 18 and 75 years old in good health. The sequenced sample was peripheral blood mononuclear cells. This CDR3 reads CSAGGTSGNYQETQYF. The CDR3 DNA, read in part, is TGCAGTGCTGGCGGGACTAGCGGTAATTACCAAGAGACC.